Only a few counts were recorded for the clone carrying this T cell receptor (beta chain). TCR beta CDR3 sequences were amplified from RNA transcripts. HTBI primers were the set used in a first-round RT-PCR of the TCR CDR3. Using its own MiXCR run on the multiplex PCR reads, TCRdb lists one record per CDR3 protein. The table has about 600,000 distinct CDR3 sequences, over 12% seen once. The data belong to a study of T cells in Graves' hyperthyroidism and ophthalmopathy. The V gene's germline CDR1 is SGHRS and CDR2 YFSETQ. The trim removed 4 bases at V and 8 bases at J, leaving 16 bases unmatched. The CDR3 length is 17 residues.

The V gene is TRBV5-1, the J gene TRBJ1-4, with 8 bases matching TRBD1. The sequenced sample consisted of blood. The TCR sequence derives from a young woman with Graves' ophthalmopathy. The CDR3 here is CASSIELGTGAGEKLFF. The CDR3 coding sequence is TGCGCCAGCAGCATAGAGCTCGGGACAGGTGCTGGCGAAAAACTGTTTTTT.